The 10 T cell receptor beta chains below all came from one sample that was sequenced in a study of blood T cell repertoires in COVID-19. Generated by immunoSEQ multiplex PCR, the TCRdb table keeps only in-frame clones and is missing some. This table has 70,000 to 80,000 clones, 83% appearing once. The specimen sequenced was peripheral blood. The source of these receptors is a man older than 75 with acute or convalescent COVID-19.

The rearrangement links TRBV14 to TRBJ1-6; a possible D gene is TRBD1 (6 bases). The CDR3 runs 14 residues. Germline V gene lookup returns CDR1 SGHDN and CDR2 FVKESK. V was cut by 2 bases and J by 7 bases, with 9 bases left in between. CDR3 sequence: CASSQLGQNSPLHF. The CDR3 bases are TGTGCCAGCAGCCAATTGGGACAAAATTCACCCCTCCACTTT.

There are a few counts of this clone. The chain links TRBV4-3 to TRBJ2-7; 9 positions agree with TRBD1. V shed 1 base and J 6 bases; nucleotides not matched to a gene: 13. Germline CDR1 and CDR2: LGHNA and YSLEER. This CDR3 contains 17 residues. Here the CDR3 DNA reads TGCGCCAGCAGCCAAGGGTCCACGGGACAGGGAAGGCGCGAGCAGTACTTC. Its protein is CASSQGSTGQGRREQYF.

The DNA for the CDR3 is TGCAGCGGGGGACACCTGAACACTGAAGCTTTCTTT. Protein sequence: CSGGHLNTEAFF. The chain links TRBV29-1 to TRBJ1-1; D is perhaps TRBD1 (6 bases). V was trimmed by 7 bases and J by 0 bases, leaving 9 bases between them. Germline CDR1 and CDR2: SQVTM and ANQGSEA. The CDR3 extends over 12 amino acids.

This clone was found once. The chain links TRBV6-6 to TRBJ1-5; weak D call: TRBD1 (5 bases). Germline CDR1 reads MNHNY; CDR2 reads SVGAGI (reference sequence). This CDR3 has 14 residues. V was clipped by 7 bases and J by 9 bases, with 19 bases between them. As DNA, the CDR3 is TGTGCCAGCACCCCCCAGGGAAGTAAAAGGCCCCAGCATTTT. It translates to CASTPQGSKRPQHF.

The chain uses TRBV5-4 and TRBJ2-7; 12 bases agree with TRBD2. V shed 1 base and J 3 bases; nucleotides not matched to a gene: 2. The CDR3 length is 15 residues. CDR1 SGHNT and CDR2 YYREEE come from the germline V gene (reference sequence). The CDR3 sequence is CASSLWTSGNYEQYF. CDR3 DNA: TGTGCCAGCAGCTTGTGGACTAGCGGGAACTACGAGCAGTACTTC.

This chain joins TRBV3-1 (or the pseudogene TRBV3-2) and TRBJ2-7; TRBD1 aligns across 9 bases. Per the germline V gene, CDR1 is LGHDT and CDR2 is YNNKEL (reference sequence). Trimming removed 3 bases from V and 3 bases from J; junction bases left unmatched: 3. The CDR3 is 14 residues long. The CDR3 loop is CASSHRDRDYEQYF. The CDR3 region has the DNA TGTGCCAGCAGCCACCGGGACAGGGACTACGAGCAGTACTTC.

The J gene is TRBJ1-4, the V gene TRBV28; D gene unclear. Germline loops: CDR1 MDHEN, CDR2 SYDVKM. The CDR3 consists of 12 residues. V lost 2 bases to trimming and J lost 8 bases, with 6 bases between them. This CDR3 reads CASSLDREKLFF. For the CDR3, the DNA is TGTGCCAGCAGTTTAGATAGAGAAAAACTGTTTTTT.

This chain connects TRBV13 to TRBJ2-2; TRBD2 aligns across 8 bases. With V trimmed by 3 bases and J by 7 bases, 13 bases remained unmatched. The CDR3 sequence is 17 residues long. Looked up from germline, CDR1 is PRHDT and CDR2 is FYEKMQ (reference sequence). The CDR3 loop reads CASSFGADGRAIGELFF. The CDR3 nucleotides read TGTGCCAGCAGCTTTGGTGCCGACGGGAGGGCAATCGGGGAGCTGTTTTTT.

This chain connects TRBV9 to TRBJ2-1; 11 bases are a match to TRBD2. From germline, CDR1 is SGDLS and CDR2 YYNGEE. V shed 4 bases, J shed 9 bases, and the junction held 9 bases outside the gene matches. This CDR3 region has 15 residues. The CDR3 DNA is TGTGCCAGCAGCCCGGGGGTAGCGGGAGGGGCTGAGCAGTTCTTC. This gives the protein CASSPGVAGGAEQFF.

The V call is TRBV4-1, the J call TRBJ1-2, with 7 positions matching TRBD1. There are 14 residues in the CDR3. The germline V gene encodes CDR1 MGHRA and CDR2 YSYEKL. The V and J ends lost 4 bases and 5 bases, in that order; junction bases with no gene match: 7. The CDR3 DNA reads TGCGCCAGCAGCCCAAGACAGGGCGCATATGGCTACACCTTC. Its translation: CASSPRQGAYGYTF.